This T cell receptor beta chain was documented in a study of blood T cells in healthy people across ages. The authors ran a second PCR of about 7 to 12 cycles using a sample-barcoded 5' primer and a J-beta primer mix. TCRdb reprocessed the 5' RACE reads with MiXCR, giving one entry per CDR3 protein. This sample has 1.5 million to 2 million distinct CDR3 sequences; about 49% occur once, and the top ten carry about 2.1%. A minimum of 7 million PBMCs was isolated per sample. The J segment lost 0 bases and the V segment lost 2 bases, leaving 1 base of the junction unmatched. This CDR3 is built from 16 residues. CDR1 and CDR2 from the germline V gene are KGHDR and SFDVKD.

This receptor was identified in a woman in her 40s in good health. The chain links TRBV24-1 to TRBJ2-3; 10 nucleotides agree with TRBD2. Sequenced sample: blood. The CDR3 protein is CATSDWTSGSTDTQYF. CDR3 bases: TGTGCCACCAGTGATTGGACTAGCGGAAGCACAGATACGCAGTATTTT.